The rows below give T cell receptor beta chains drawn from one sample of a study of T cell responses to AZD1222 COVID-19 vaccine. TCRdb's table, derived via immunoSEQ multiplex PCR, lists solely in-frame clones and lacks some. The top ten hold over 0.7% of the sample, which has roughly 160,000 clones, just under 95% seen once. The specimen was peripheral blood, collected on day 0 of AZD1222 vaccination. Source of these receptors: an adult in good health. Both conserved end residues are part of each CDR3. D genes are given only for firm matches. Expanded clones get a size class; other rows say once, few or many, or leave the size out.

abundance: once; j_gene: TRBJ2-5; d_gene: TRBD1; len: 15; v_gene: TRBV7-2; CDR3nt: TGTGCCAGCAGCTTAGGGGACAGGGACCAAGAGACCCAGTACTTC; CDR3aa: CASSLGDRDQETQYF
abundance: once; j_gene: TRBJ2-4; d_gene: TRBD2; len: 15; v_gene: TRBV19; CDR3nt: TGTGCCAGTAACGAAGCGGGGCGCGCCAAAAACATTCAGTACTTC; CDR3aa: CASNEAGRAKNIQYF
abundance: NA; j_gene: TRBJ2-5; d_gene: TRBD2; len: 16; v_gene: TRBV7-3; CDR3nt: TGTGCCAGCAGCTTAATAGGTTTGGGAGGGGCAGAGACCCAGTACTTC; CDR3aa: CASSLIGLGGAETQYF
abundance: NA; j_gene: TRBJ2-2; d_gene: NA; len: 15; v_gene: TRBV30; CDR3nt: TGTGCCTGGAGCCCTCGGCAGTTTGGGGTAGAGGAGCTGTTTTTT; CDR3aa: CAWSPRQFGVEELFF
abundance: NA; j_gene: TRBJ1-2; d_gene: NA; len: 16; v_gene: TRBV19; CDR3nt: TGTGCCAGTAGTATACCCTCAGGTCGGGGGACCTATGGCTACACCTTC; CDR3aa: CASSIPSGRGTYGYTF
abundance: NA; j_gene: TRBJ2-7; d_gene: NA; len: 12; v_gene: TRBV7-2; CDR3nt: TGTGCCAGCAGCTTAGGCTACTACGAGCAGTACTTC; CDR3aa: CASSLGYYEQYF
abundance: NA; j_gene: TRBJ1-1; d_gene: TRBD1; len: 16; v_gene: TRBV19; CDR3nt: TGTGCCAGTAGTAACCGGGACAGGGCGAGCGGGACTGAAGCTTTCTTT; CDR3aa: CASSNRDRASGTEAFF
abundance: once; j_gene: TRBJ1-2; d_gene: NA; len: 13; v_gene: TRBV30; CDR3nt: TGTGCCTGGAGAAACGGGGGAGCCTATGGCTACACCTTC; CDR3aa: CAWRNGGAYGYTF
abundance: NA; j_gene: TRBJ1-1; d_gene: NA; len: 16; v_gene: TRBV4-3; CDR3nt: TGCGCCAGCAGCCAAGACATCCCTGGGGTGAACACTGAAGCTTTCTTT; CDR3aa: CASSQDIPGVNTEAFF
abundance: NA; j_gene: TRBJ2-7; d_gene: NA; len: 11; v_gene: TRBV5-8; CDR3nt: TGTGCCAGCAGCTTCCGGAGGGAGCAGTACTTC; CDR3aa: CASSFRREQYF
abundance: NA; j_gene: TRBJ2-1; d_gene: NA; len: 14; v_gene: TRBV7-9; CDR3nt: TGTGCCAGCAGCTCGGTTAGCGGTTACAATGAGCAGTTCTTC; CDR3aa: CASSSVSGYNEQFF
abundance: few; j_gene: TRBJ1-6; d_gene: NA; len: 13; v_gene: TRBV3-1/TRBV3-2; CDR3nt: TGTGCCAGCAGCCAGGGACCTAATTCACCCCTCCACTTT; CDR3aa: CASSQGPNSPLHF
abundance: NA; j_gene: TRBJ1-1; d_gene: NA; len: 12; v_gene: TRBV15; CDR3nt: TGTGCCACCACGGGGTGGAACACTGAAGCTTTCTTT; CDR3aa: CATTGWNTEAFF
abundance: NA; j_gene: TRBJ2-4; d_gene: NA; len: 14; v_gene: TRBV7-9; CDR3nt: TGTGCCAGCAGCTTAGTCTTTACCAAAAACATTCAGTACTTC; CDR3aa: CASSLVFTKNIQYF
abundance: once; j_gene: TRBJ2-7; d_gene: NA; len: 14; v_gene: TRBV7-9; CDR3nt: TGTGCCAGCAGCCATCGGACTGATTACTACGAGCAGTACTTC; CDR3aa: CASSHRTDYYEQYF
abundance: NA; j_gene: TRBJ1-6; d_gene: NA; len: 15; v_gene: TRBV28; CDR3nt: TGTGCCAGCAGTTTCTTAAGACAGGTAAATTCACCCCTCCACTTT; CDR3aa: CASSFLRQVNSPLHF
abundance: NA; j_gene: TRBJ2-7; d_gene: NA; len: 11; v_gene: TRBV7-9; CDR3nt: TGTGCCAGCGGGGACCCACCCGAGCAGTACTTC; CDR3aa: CASGDPPEQYF
abundance: NA; j_gene: TRBJ1-1; d_gene: NA; len: 14; v_gene: TRBV19; CDR3nt: TGTGCCAGTAGTACCCATTTCATGAACACTGAAGCTTTCTTT; CDR3aa: CASSTHFMNTEAFF
abundance: NA; j_gene: TRBJ1-5; d_gene: NA; len: 13; v_gene: TRBV30; CDR3nt: TGTGCCTGGAGTGGCGGTGGTACGGGGCCCCAGCATTTT; CDR3aa: CAWSGGGTGPQHF
abundance: NA; j_gene: TRBJ1-1; d_gene: NA; len: 16; v_gene: TRBV3-1/TRBV3-2; CDR3nt: TGTGCCAGCAGCCAAGGGGCAGGGATGGTGGGCTTTGAAGCTTTCTTT; CDR3aa: CASSQGAGMVGFEAFF
abundance: once; j_gene: TRBJ2-7; d_gene: TRBD2; len: 16; v_gene: TRBV11-2; CDR3nt: TGTGCCAGCAGTCTATGGGCGGGCGGGGGGCCCTACGAGCAGTACTTC; CDR3aa: CASSLWAGGGPYEQYF
abundance: once; j_gene: TRBJ2-2; d_gene: NA; len: 15; v_gene: TRBV9; CDR3nt: TGTGCCAGCAGCTTAGCAGGGATTAACACCGGGGAGCTGTTTTTT; CDR3aa: CASSLAGINTGELFF
abundance: NA; j_gene: TRBJ1-1; d_gene: TRBD1; len: 14; v_gene: TRBV18; CDR3nt: TGTGCCAGCTCACTCGGGACAGGGAACACTGAAGCTTTCTTT; CDR3aa: CASSLGTGNTEAFF
abundance: NA; j_gene: TRBJ1-1; d_gene: NA; len: 16; v_gene: TRBV20-1; CDR3nt: TGCAGTGCTAGTAGTAATAATAAGGGATCGAACACTGAAGCTTTCTTT; CDR3aa: CSASSNNKGSNTEAFF
abundance: NA; j_gene: TRBJ2-5; d_gene: TRBD2; len: 14; v_gene: TRBV7-2; CDR3nt: TGTGCCAGCAGCTACCAGCGGGGGGGGGAGACCCAGTACTTC; CDR3aa: CASSYQRGGETQYF
abundance: once; j_gene: TRBJ2-7; d_gene: NA; len: 16; v_gene: TRBV20-1; CDR3nt: TGCAGTGCTAGTCGGGGGGCCACGACTTTATCCTACGAGCAGTACTTC; CDR3aa: CSASRGATTLSYEQYF
abundance: NA; j_gene: TRBJ2-1; d_gene: NA; len: 16; v_gene: TRBV3-1/TRBV3-2; CDR3nt: TGTGCCAGCAGCCTAGGGGGTCTGAGCTCCTACAATGAGCAGTTCTTC; CDR3aa: CASSLGGLSSYNEQFF
abundance: NA; j_gene: TRBJ2-5; d_gene: NA; len: 15; v_gene: TRBV4-2; CDR3nt: TGTGCCAGCAGCCAAGAAGGCGGACACACGGAGACCCAGTACTTC; CDR3aa: CASSQEGGHTETQYF
abundance: NA; j_gene: TRBJ2-5; d_gene: NA; len: 15; v_gene: TRBV5-1; CDR3nt: TGCGCCAGCAGCTTAAAAAATACGGGGAGCGAGACCCAGTACTTC; CDR3aa: CASSLKNTGSETQYF
abundance: once; j_gene: TRBJ1-2; d_gene: TRBD1; len: 14; v_gene: TRBV10-3; CDR3nt: TGTGCCATCAGTTTCCTCGGACAGGGCTATGGCTACACCTTC; CDR3aa: CAISFLGQGYGYTF
abundance: NA; j_gene: TRBJ2-1; d_gene: NA; len: 13; v_gene: TRBV29-1; CDR3nt: TGCAGCTCCACGGTAGGTGAATGGAATGAGCAGTTCTTC; CDR3aa: CSSTVGEWNEQFF
abundance: NA; j_gene: TRBJ2-3; d_gene: TRBD2; len: 16; v_gene: TRBV27; CDR3nt: TGTGCCAGCAGTGGTGGTAGCGGGGGGAAAGTGGATACGCAGTATTTT; CDR3aa: CASSGGSGGKVDTQYF
abundance: NA; j_gene: TRBJ2-1; d_gene: TRBD1; len: 15; v_gene: TRBV4-3; CDR3nt: TGCGCCAGCAGCCAGGACAGGGAGACGTACAATGAGCAGTTCTTC; CDR3aa: CASSQDRETYNEQFF
abundance: NA; j_gene: TRBJ1-1; d_gene: NA; len: 15; v_gene: TRBV6-6; CDR3nt: TGTGCCAGCAGTTTCCAGGGATCAGGTGGCACTGAAGCTTTCTTT; CDR3aa: CASSFQGSGGTEAFF
abundance: NA; j_gene: TRBJ1-6; d_gene: NA; len: 14; v_gene: TRBV9; CDR3nt: TGTGCCAGCAGCGTAGAAGGGGTTCGATCACCCCTCCACTTT; CDR3aa: CASSVEGVRSPLHF
abundance: NA; j_gene: TRBJ2-3; d_gene: TRBD2; len: 18; v_gene: TRBV3-1/TRBV3-2; CDR3nt: TGTGCCAGCAGCCGGCGGGCTAGCGGGGACCTACGCACAGATACGCAGTATTTT; CDR3aa: CASSRRASGDLRTDTQYF
abundance: NA; j_gene: TRBJ1-2; d_gene: TRBD1; len: 15; v_gene: TRBV6-1; CDR3nt: TGTGCCAGCAGTGACCGGGACAGGGGGAACTATGGCTACACCTTC; CDR3aa: CASSDRDRGNYGYTF
abundance: NA; j_gene: TRBJ2-2; d_gene: TRBD1; len: 15; v_gene: TRBV4-1; CDR3nt: TGCGCCAGCAGCCGAGGGGACAGGAACACCGGGGAGCTGTTTTTT; CDR3aa: CASSRGDRNTGELFF
abundance: NA; j_gene: TRBJ2-3; d_gene: NA; len: 14; v_gene: TRBV30; CDR3nt: TGTGCCTGCCGGAAGGCCTCCTTCACAGATACGCAGTATTTT; CDR3aa: CACRKASFTDTQYF
abundance: NA; j_gene: TRBJ1-1; d_gene: NA; len: 13; v_gene: TRBV21-1; CDR3nt: TGTGCCAGCAGCAAAGATCGGGAAACTGAAGCTTTCTTT; CDR3aa: CASSKDRETEAFF
abundance: NA; j_gene: TRBJ1-1; d_gene: NA; len: 14; v_gene: TRBV30; CDR3nt: TGTGCCTGGAGTGTACAGCAGGGAGGAACTGAAGCTTTCTTT; CDR3aa: CAWSVQQGGTEAFF
abundance: NA; j_gene: TRBJ2-5; d_gene: NA; len: 13; v_gene: TRBV5-4; CDR3nt: TGTGCCAGCAGCTTGCGTGGGGAAGGGACCCAGTACTTC; CDR3aa: CASSLRGEGTQYF
abundance: NA; j_gene: TRBJ1-1; d_gene: NA; len: 18; v_gene: TRBV27; CDR3nt: TGTGCCAGCAGTTCACCACGGGGAGGAGATAATATGAACACTGAAGCTTTCTTT; CDR3aa: CASSSPRGGDNMNTEAFF
abundance: NA; j_gene: TRBJ1-4; d_gene: NA; len: 13; v_gene: TRBV28; CDR3nt: TGTGCCAGCAGACCGGGACTCTTGGAAAAACTGTTTTTT; CDR3aa: CASRPGLLEKLFF
abundance: once; j_gene: TRBJ2-2; d_gene: NA; len: 13; v_gene: TRBV12-5; CDR3nt: TGTGCTAGTGGTTTTGGTGGCACCGGGGAGCTGTTTTTT; CDR3aa: CASGFGGTGELFF
abundance: NA; j_gene: TRBJ1-3; d_gene: NA; len: 14; v_gene: TRBV2; CDR3nt: TGTGCCAGCAGTGAACAGGGAAACGGAAACACCATATATTTT; CDR3aa: CASSEQGNGNTIYF
abundance: NA; j_gene: TRBJ1-2; d_gene: NA; len: 13; v_gene: TRBV5-1; CDR3nt: TGCGCCAGCAGCTCATCAGGGAACTATGGCTACACCTTC; CDR3aa: CASSSSGNYGYTF
abundance: NA; j_gene: TRBJ2-3; d_gene: NA; len: 14; v_gene: TRBV5-1; CDR3nt: TGCGCCAGCAGCTTGGCCCCGCTCACAGATACGCAGTATTTT; CDR3aa: CASSLAPLTDTQYF
abundance: NA; j_gene: TRBJ1-4; d_gene: NA; len: 16; v_gene: TRBV4-1; CDR3nt: TGCGCCAGCAGCCAAGATAGGGAGGGGGAGAATGAAAAACTGTTTTTT; CDR3aa: CASSQDREGENEKLFF
abundance: NA; j_gene: TRBJ1-1; d_gene: NA; len: 15; v_gene: TRBV5-1; CDR3nt: TGCGCCAGCAGCTTGTTGGACGCGATGAACACTGAAGCTTTCTTT; CDR3aa: CASSLLDAMNTEAFF
abundance: NA; j_gene: TRBJ1-4; d_gene: NA; len: 15; v_gene: TRBV2; CDR3nt: TGTGCCAGCACCTCGTCAGTGGGTAGTAATGAAAAACTGTTTTTT; CDR3aa: CASTSSVGSNEKLFF
abundance: NA; j_gene: TRBJ2-3; d_gene: NA; len: 14; v_gene: TRBV10-3; CDR3nt: TGTGCCATCAGTGAGAGCCCAAAATCAGATACGCAGTATTTT; CDR3aa: CAISESPKSDTQYF
abundance: NA; j_gene: TRBJ1-4; d_gene: TRBD1; len: 15; v_gene: TRBV13; CDR3nt: TGTGCCAGCAGCTTAGCGTACAGGGGACGTGAAAAACTGTTTTTT; CDR3aa: CASSLAYRGREKLFF